The entry that follows covers one T cell receptor beta chain sequence. Assay used: immunoSEQ multiplex PCR; TCRdb lists only in-frame clones, some missing. The sample yields tens of thousands of clones, 89% seen once. This CDR3 is built from 15 residues. With 0 bases clipped from V and 7 bases from J, the junction kept 5 bases outside the gene matches. CDR1 SGHRS and CDR2 YFSETQ come from the germline V gene. These data originate in a study of lymphopenia after photon versus proton radiotherapy. This TCR was sampled from a woman aged 70-85 years with pancreatic cancer. Some clones in this sample may be carry-over from other donors' samples. The specimen was peripheral blood, collected from a patient treated with proton-based radiotherapy. The V and J genes are TRBV5-1 and TRBJ2-1, with 9 bases lining up with TRBD1. The CDR3 nucleotides are TGCGCCAGCAGCTTGGTGGGACAGGGTTTTAATGAGCAGTTCTTC. Its translation: CASSLVGQGFNEQFF. Together with reference TRBV5-1 and TRBJ2-1, the CDR3 gives the full variable domain: KAGVTQTPRYLIKTRGQQVTLSCSPISGHRSVSWYQQTPGQGLQFLFEYFSETQRNKGNFPGRFSGRQFSNSRSEMNVSTLELGDSALYLCASSLVGQGFNEQFFGPGTRLTVL.